Listed below are T cell receptor beta chains from one sample, sequenced in a study of blood T cells in healthy people across ages. MiXCR was run by TCRdb on the 5' RACE reads, yielding one entry per CDR3 protein. The table includes about 540,000 distinct CDR3 sequences, less than 25% detected once. In addition, the sample was reused for a study of T cells of mothers and their children.

Material: blood. The receptors were sampled from a boy aged 5-17 years in good health. Each CDR3 is given with its conserved first and last residue. The D gene is left open where the match is weak. Clone size is stated in some rows and not others, as once, few, many or a class when expanded.

>NA|NA|TRBJ2-1|TRBV7-3
CASSSSRVVTHEQFF
TGTGCCAGCAGCTCCTCGAGGGTCGTGACCCATGAGCAGTTCTTC
>NA|TRBD1|TRBJ1-2|TRBV9
CASSVEQGAAGGYTF
TGTGCCAGCAGCGTAGAACAGGGGGCCGCTGGTGGCTACACCTTC
>NA|TRBD1|TRBJ2-7|TRBV7-9
CASSYAQGTQGEQYF
TGTGCCAGCAGCTATGCACAGGGGACCCAGGGCGAGCAGTACTTC
>few|NA|TRBJ2-3|TRBV28
CASSLWGWSTDTQYF
TGTGCCAGCAGTTTATGGGGTTGGAGCACAGATACGCAGTATTTT
>few|NA|TRBJ1-4|TRBV12-3/TRBV12-4
CASSLGTKEKLFF
TGTGCCAGCAGTTTAGGGACCAAGGAAAAACTGTTTTTT
>few|TRBD2|TRBJ2-3|TRBV20-1
CRPELAGAPYTDTQYF
TGCAGACCTGAACTAGCGGGGGCCCCGTACACAGATACGCAGTATTTT
>many|NA|TRBJ1-2|TRBV3-1
CASSQGGRGYTF
TGTGCCAGCAGCCAAGGGGGGAGAGGCTACACCTTC
>NA|TRBD2|TRBJ2-7|TRBV7-2
CASSLGTSGVGEQYF
TGTGCCAGCAGCTTAGGCACTAGCGGGGTTGGCGAGCAGTACTTC
>NA|NA|TRBJ2-7|TRBV3-1
CASSQVRAYEQYF
TGTGCCAGCAGCCAAGTCAGGGCCTACGAGCAGTACTTC
>NA|TRBD1|TRBJ2-7|TRBV15
CATSREQQGYEQYF
TGTGCCACCAGCAGAGAACAACAGGGGTACGAGCAGTACTTC
>once|NA|TRBJ2-3|TRBV5-1
CASSFAGSSDTQYF
TGCGCCAGCAGCTTCGCAGGGTCCTCAGATACGCAGTATTTT
>NA|NA|TRBJ2-5|TRBV28
CASSPGELGGEPQETQYF
TGTGCCAGCAGCCCTGGCGAACTGGGCGGGGAGCCTCAAGAGACCCAGTACTTC
>NA|NA|TRBJ2-5|TRBV14
CASSRQVETQYF
TGTGCCAGCAGCCGACAGGTGGAGACCCAGTACTTC
>NA|NA|TRBJ2-1|TRBV21-1
CASAAGHPYNEQFF
TGTGCCTCAGCTGCCGGACACCCCTACAATGAGCAGTTCTTC
>NA|TRBD1|TRBJ2-7|TRBV20-1
CSASRQGYEQYF
TGCAGTGCTAGTCGACAGGGTTACGAGCAGTACTTC
>few|TRBD1|TRBJ2-5|TRBV4-3
CASSPQGTGGTQYF
TGCGCCAGCAGCCCTCAAGGGACAGGAGGGACCCAGTACTTC
>few|NA|TRBJ1-1|TRBV10-3
CATGGVGVNTEAFF
TGTGCCACAGGAGGGGTCGGAGTGAACACTGAAGCTTTCTTT
>NA|TRBD2|TRBJ2-7|TRBV7-9
CASSLFSGTTYEQYF
TGTGCCAGCAGCTTATTTTCAGGGACTACCTACGAGCAGTACTTC
>NA|NA|TRBJ1-2|TRBV20-1
CSARDLGVGSTGTGGYTF
TGCAGTGCTAGAGATCTCGGGGTAGGCAGCACCGGGACCGGGGGCTACACCTTC
>NA|NA|TRBJ2-5|TRBV14
CASSQVSGDVGSYERYF
TGTGCCAGCAGCCAAGTTTCGGGCGATGTAGGGTCCTACGAGCGGTACTTC
>many|NA|TRBJ2-5|TRBV20-1
CSAAKPVQETQYF
TGCAGTGCCGCGAAACCAGTACAAGAGACCCAGTACTTC
>NA|TRBD2|TRBJ2-5|TRBV4-3
CASSQGLAGGRQETQYF
TGCGCCAGCAGCCAAGGACTAGCGGGGGGGAGGCAAGAGACCCAGTACTTC
>NA|NA|TRBJ1-6|TRBV7-2
CASRPDVVFSPLHF
TGTGCCAGCAGACCGGACGTGGTTTTCTCACCCCTCCACTTT
>NA|TRBD2|TRBJ2-3|TRBV29-1
CSVDLAGGWDTQYF
TGCAGCGTTGACCTAGCGGGGGGATGGGATACGCAGTATTTT
>NA|TRBD1|TRBJ2-5|TRBV20-1
CSASIRGPETQYF
TGCAGTGCTAGCATAAGGGGGCCAGAGACCCAGTACTTC
>NA|NA|TRBJ2-3|TRBV28
CASRPLSGRRTDTQYF
TGTGCCAGCAGACCCCTTTCGGGCAGACGCACAGATACGCAGTATTTT
>many|NA|TRBJ2-5|TRBV28
CASSLAGSEETQYF
TGTGCCAGCAGTTTGGCAGGGAGTGAAGAGACCCAGTACTTC
>few|NA|TRBJ2-7|TRBV11-1
CASSPGTKVYEQYF
TGTGCCAGCAGTCCCGGGACAAAGGTCTACGAGCAGTACTTC
>few|NA|TRBJ2-7|TRBV10-3
CAISESKVRPGNYEQYF
TGTGCCATCAGTGAGTCGAAGGTCCGACCTGGAAACTACGAGCAGTACTTC
>few|NA|TRBJ1-2|TRBV29-1
CSVVAQTGGYTF
TGCAGCGTTGTCGCCCAAACGGGAGGCTACACCTTC
>NA|NA|TRBJ1-1|TRBV6-5
CASSRGKGTEAFF
TGTGCCAGCAGTAGGGGGAAGGGCACTGAAGCTTTCTTT
>NA|NA|TRBJ2-1|TRBV4-3
CASSQDLGTSSYNEQFF
TGCGCCAGCAGCCAAGATCTTGGCACGAGCTCCTACAATGAGCAGTTCTTC
>NA|NA|TRBJ1-3|TRBV9
CASSPGVLGNTIYF
TGTGCCAGCAGCCCAGGGGTTTTAGGAAACACCATATATTTT
>once|NA|TRBJ1-5|TRBV12-3/TRBV12-4
CASTPSGGYQPQHF
TGTGCCAGCACCCCTAGCGGGGGATATCAGCCCCAGCATTTT
>NA|TRBD2|TRBJ2-7|TRBV5-1
CASSLGSGHLSYEQYF
TGCGCCAGCAGCTTGGGTAGCGGGCACCTCTCCTACGAGCAGTACTTC
>NA|TRBD1|TRBJ1-2|TRBV7-2
CASRNGPRGQGGYGYTF
TGTGCCAGCAGGAACGGCCCGCGAGGACAGGGGGGATATGGCTACACCTTC
>many|NA|TRBJ2-5|TRBV29-1
CSVLGGAGETQYF
TGCAGCGTGCTGGGGGGGGCTGGGGAGACCCAGTACTTC
>few|NA|TRBJ2-5|TRBV5-4
CASGRGKETQYF
TGTGCCAGCGGGCGGGGCAAAGAGACCCAGTACTTC
>NA|NA|TRBJ2-2|TRBV20-1
CSARVASVDTGELFF
TGCAGTGCTAGAGTCGCTAGCGTTGACACCGGGGAGCTGTTTTTT
>many|TRBD1|TRBJ2-7|TRBV28
CASSLGTDYEQYF
TGTGCCAGCAGCTTAGGGACAGACTACGAGCAGTACTTC
>NA|NA|TRBJ2-6|TRBV7-3
CASSLNSWGANVLTF
TGTGCCAGCAGCTTAAATTCCTGGGGGGCCAACGTCCTGACTTTC
>few|NA|TRBJ2-7|TRBV28
CASSFALQALTYEQYF
TGTGCCAGCAGTTTCGCCCTTCAGGCGTTGACCTACGAGCAGTACTTC
>few|NA|TRBJ2-1|TRBV7-2
CASSRRPLAGENEQFF
TGTGCCAGCAGCAGAAGGCCCCTCGCCGGGGAAAATGAGCAGTTCTTC
>NA|TRBD1|TRBJ2-7|TRBV4-3
CASSQDLGQEYEQYF
TGCGCCAGCAGCCAAGATCTTGGACAGGAGTACGAGCAGTACTTC
>few|TRBD1|TRBJ1-5|TRBV6-6
CASDRGGGARRPQHF
TGTGCCAGCGACAGGGGAGGGGGTGCGCGGCGGCCCCAGCATTTT
>NA|NA|TRBJ2-5|TRBV30
CAWTRLQETQYF
TGTGCCTGGACCCGGCTCCAAGAGACCCAGTACTTC
>NA|NA|TRBJ1-5|TRBV7-2
CASSFQGQPQHF
TGTGCCAGCAGCTTTCAGGGTCAGCCCCAGCATTTT
>few|TRBD1|TRBJ1-6|TRBV5-6
CASFASTGDSPLHF
TGTGCCAGTTTTGCAAGCACAGGGGATTCACCCCTCCACTTT
>few|NA|TRBJ2-6|TRBV7-9
CASSLGWEEANVLTF
TGTGCCAGCAGCTTAGGCTGGGAAGAGGCCAACGTCCTGACTTTC
>NA|TRBD2|TRBJ2-3|TRBV29-1
CSVETTSGSWGTDTQYF
TGCAGCGTTGAAACTACTAGCGGGAGTTGGGGCACAGATACGCAGTATTTT